In its sample, the clone carrying this TCR beta chain was seen many times. The data were obtained in a study of T cells in Graves' hyperthyroidism and ophthalmopathy. TCR beta CDR3 region amplification was performed from RNA transcripts. The HTBI set primed first-round TCR CDR3 RT-PCR. TCRdb reanalysed the multiplex PCR reads using MiXCR and keeps one entry per CDR3 protein. Here the sample spans around 700,000 distinct CDR3 sequences, roughly a sixth being singletons. Clinical symptoms, serum thyroxine and TRAb, thyroid ultrasound and orbital computed tomography together formed the diagnostic basis. V was cut by 1 base and J by 3 bases, with 9 bases left in between. CDR1 and CDR2 from the germline V gene are SGHAT and FQNNGV. This CDR3 comprises 14 residues.

The sequence derives from a woman aged 45-60 years with Graves' hyperthyroidism that later progressed to Graves' ophthalmopathy. The sequenced material came from blood. The chain combines TRBV11-2 with TRBJ1-2; D is ambiguous. The CDR3 sequence: CASSLVAIDYGYTF. Written as DNA, the CDR3 is TGTGCCAGCAGCTTAGTAGCGATTGACTATGGCTACACCTTC.